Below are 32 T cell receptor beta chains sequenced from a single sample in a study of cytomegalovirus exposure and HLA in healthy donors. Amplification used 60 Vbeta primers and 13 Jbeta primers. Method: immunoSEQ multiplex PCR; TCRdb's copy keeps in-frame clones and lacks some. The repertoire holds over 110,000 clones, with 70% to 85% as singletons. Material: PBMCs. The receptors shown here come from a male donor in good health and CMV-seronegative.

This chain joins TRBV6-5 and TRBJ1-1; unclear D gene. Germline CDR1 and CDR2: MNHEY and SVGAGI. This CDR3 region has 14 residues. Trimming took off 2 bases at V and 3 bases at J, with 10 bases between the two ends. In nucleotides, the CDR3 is TGTGCCAGCAGTTACACGCGGAAAGACACTGAAGCTTTCTTT. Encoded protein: CASSYTRKDTEAFF.

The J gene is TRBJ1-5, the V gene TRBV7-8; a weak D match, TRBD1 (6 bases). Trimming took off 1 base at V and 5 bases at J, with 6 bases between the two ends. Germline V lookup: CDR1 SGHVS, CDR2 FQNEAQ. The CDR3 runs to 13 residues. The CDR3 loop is CASSLEGDQPQHF. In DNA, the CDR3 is TGTGCCAGCAGCTTAGAGGGGGATCAGCCCCAGCATTTT.

The CDR3 loop reads CSVGGRLQGYGYTF. DNA of the CDR3: TGCAGCGTTGGAGGCCGCCTACAGGGGTATGGCTACACCTTC. The chain employs TRBV29-1 and TRBJ1-2; 7 positions match TRBD1. This CDR3 is built from 14 residues. CDR1 is SQVTM, CDR2 ANQGSEA, per germline. V lost 4 bases, J lost 5 bases, and 10 bases stayed unmatched.

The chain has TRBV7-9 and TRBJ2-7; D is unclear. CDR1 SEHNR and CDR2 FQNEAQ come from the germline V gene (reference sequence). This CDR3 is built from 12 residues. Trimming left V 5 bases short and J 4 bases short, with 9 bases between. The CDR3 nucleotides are TGTGCCAGCAGCCTAGGAGTTTACGAGCAGTACTTC. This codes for CASSLGVYEQYF.

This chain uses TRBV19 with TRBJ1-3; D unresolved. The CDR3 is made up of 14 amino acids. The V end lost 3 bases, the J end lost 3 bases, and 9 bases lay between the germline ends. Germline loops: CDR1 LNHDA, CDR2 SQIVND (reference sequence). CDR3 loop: CASSIERSGNTIYF. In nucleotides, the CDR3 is TGTGCCAGTAGTATCGAGAGGAGTGGAAACACCATATATTTT.

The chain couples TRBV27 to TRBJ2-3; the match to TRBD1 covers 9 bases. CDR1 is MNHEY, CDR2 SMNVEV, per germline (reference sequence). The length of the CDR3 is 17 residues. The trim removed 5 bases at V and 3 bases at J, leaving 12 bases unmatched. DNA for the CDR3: TGTGCCAGCAGTCTTATATCTGGGACAGGGTTTACAGATACGCAGTATTTT. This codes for CASSLISGTGFTDTQYF.

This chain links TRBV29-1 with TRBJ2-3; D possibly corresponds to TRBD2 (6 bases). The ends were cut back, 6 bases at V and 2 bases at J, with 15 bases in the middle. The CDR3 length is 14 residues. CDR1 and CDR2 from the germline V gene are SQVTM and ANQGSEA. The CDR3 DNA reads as TGCAGCGTAGTCTTCCGGGACTCCACAGATACGCAGTATTTT. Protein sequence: CSVVFRDSTDTQYF.

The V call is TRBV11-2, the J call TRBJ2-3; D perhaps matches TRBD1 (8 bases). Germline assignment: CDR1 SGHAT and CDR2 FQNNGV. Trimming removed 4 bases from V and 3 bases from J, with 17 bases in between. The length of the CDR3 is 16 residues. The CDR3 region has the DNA TGTGCCAGCAGCTGGGGCGACAGGGGAGGGACAGATACGCAGTATTTT. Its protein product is CASSWGDRGGTDTQYF.

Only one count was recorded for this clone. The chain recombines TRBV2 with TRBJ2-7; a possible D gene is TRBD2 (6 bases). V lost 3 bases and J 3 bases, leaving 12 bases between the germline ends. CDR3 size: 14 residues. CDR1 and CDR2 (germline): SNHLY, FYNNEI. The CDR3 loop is CASSEGVGGYEQYF. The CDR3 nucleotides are TGTGCCAGCAGTGAGGGGGTCGGGGGCTACGAGCAGTACTTC.

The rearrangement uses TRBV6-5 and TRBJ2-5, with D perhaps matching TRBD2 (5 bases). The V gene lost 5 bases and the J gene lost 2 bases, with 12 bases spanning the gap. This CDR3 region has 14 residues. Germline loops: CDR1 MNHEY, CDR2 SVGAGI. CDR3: CASSESLAQETQYF. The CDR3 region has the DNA TGTGCCAGCAGTGAATCTCTAGCTCAAGAGACCCAGTACTTC.

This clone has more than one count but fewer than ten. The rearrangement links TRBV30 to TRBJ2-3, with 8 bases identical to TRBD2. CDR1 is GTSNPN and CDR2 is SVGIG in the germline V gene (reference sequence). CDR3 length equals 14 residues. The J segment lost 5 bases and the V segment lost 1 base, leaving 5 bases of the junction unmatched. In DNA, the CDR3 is TGTGCCTGGAGTGCCGGAACTAGCGGAGATACGCAGTATTTT. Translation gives CAWSAGTSGDTQYF.

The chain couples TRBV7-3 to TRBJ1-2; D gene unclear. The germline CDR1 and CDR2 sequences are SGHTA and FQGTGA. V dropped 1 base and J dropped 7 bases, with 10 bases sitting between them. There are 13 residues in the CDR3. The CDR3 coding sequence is TGTGCCAGCAGCTTAAGGGGAGTAGGTGGCTACACCTTC. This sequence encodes CASSLRGVGGYTF.

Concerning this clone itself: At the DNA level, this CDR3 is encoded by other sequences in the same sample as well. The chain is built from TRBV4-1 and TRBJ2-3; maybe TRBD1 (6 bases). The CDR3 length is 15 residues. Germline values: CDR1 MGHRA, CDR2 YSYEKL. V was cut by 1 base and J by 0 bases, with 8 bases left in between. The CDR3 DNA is TGCGCCAGCAGCCAAGTGGGGGCTAGCACAGATACGCAGTATTTT. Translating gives CASSQVGASTDTQYF.

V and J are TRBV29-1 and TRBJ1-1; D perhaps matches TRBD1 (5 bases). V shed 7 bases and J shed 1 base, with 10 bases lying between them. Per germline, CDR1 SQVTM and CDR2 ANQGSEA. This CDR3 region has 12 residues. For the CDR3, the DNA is TGCAGCGGTAACAGGAGGAACACTGAAGCTTTCTTT. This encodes CSGNRRNTEAFF.

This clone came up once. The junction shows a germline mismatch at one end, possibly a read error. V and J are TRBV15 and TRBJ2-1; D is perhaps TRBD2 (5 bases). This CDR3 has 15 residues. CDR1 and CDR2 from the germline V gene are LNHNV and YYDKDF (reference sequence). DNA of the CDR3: TGTGCCACCAGCAGAAATAGCGACTCCCACAATGAGCAGTTCTTC. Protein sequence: CATSRNSDSHNEQFF.

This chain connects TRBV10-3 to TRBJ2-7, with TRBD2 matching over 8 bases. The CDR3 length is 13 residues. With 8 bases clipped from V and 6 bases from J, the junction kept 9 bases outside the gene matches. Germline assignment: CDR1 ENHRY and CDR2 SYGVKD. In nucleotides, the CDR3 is TGTGCCATCCTAGAGCGGGAGAAGGGCGAGCAGTACTTC. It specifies CAILEREKGEQYF.

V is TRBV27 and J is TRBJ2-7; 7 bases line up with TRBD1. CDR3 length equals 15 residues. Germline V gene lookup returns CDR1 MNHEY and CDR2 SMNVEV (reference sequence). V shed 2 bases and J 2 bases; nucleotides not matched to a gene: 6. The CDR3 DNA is TGTGCCAGCAGTTTAGGTTGGGGACAGACCTACGAGCAGTACTTC. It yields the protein CASSLGWGQTYEQYF.

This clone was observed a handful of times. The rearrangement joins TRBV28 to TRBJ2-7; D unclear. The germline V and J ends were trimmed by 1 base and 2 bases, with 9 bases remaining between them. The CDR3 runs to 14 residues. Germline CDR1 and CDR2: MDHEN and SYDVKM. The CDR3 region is CASSLSGGTYEQYF. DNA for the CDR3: TGTGCCAGCAGTTTATCGGGTGGAACCTACGAGCAGTACTTC.

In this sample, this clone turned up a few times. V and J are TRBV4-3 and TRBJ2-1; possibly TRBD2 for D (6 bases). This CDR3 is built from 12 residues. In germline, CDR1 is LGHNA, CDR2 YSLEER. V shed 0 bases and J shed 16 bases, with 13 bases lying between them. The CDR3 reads CASSQDGGGLFF. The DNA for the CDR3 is TGCGCCAGCAGCCAAGATGGTGGGGGACTTTTCTTC.

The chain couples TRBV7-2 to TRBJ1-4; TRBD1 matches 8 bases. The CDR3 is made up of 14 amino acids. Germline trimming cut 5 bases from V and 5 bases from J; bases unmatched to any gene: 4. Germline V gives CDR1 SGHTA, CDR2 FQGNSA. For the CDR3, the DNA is TGTGCCAGCAGCGACAGGGGTCCCAATGAAAAACTGTTTTTT. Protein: CASSDRGPNEKLFF.

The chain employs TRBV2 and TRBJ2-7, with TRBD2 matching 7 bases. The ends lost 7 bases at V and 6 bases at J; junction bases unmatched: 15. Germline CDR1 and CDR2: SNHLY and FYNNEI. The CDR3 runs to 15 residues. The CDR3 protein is CASISPRAGMREQYF. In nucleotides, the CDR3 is TGTGCCAGCATTAGCCCCCGAGCGGGGATGCGCGAGCAGTACTTC.

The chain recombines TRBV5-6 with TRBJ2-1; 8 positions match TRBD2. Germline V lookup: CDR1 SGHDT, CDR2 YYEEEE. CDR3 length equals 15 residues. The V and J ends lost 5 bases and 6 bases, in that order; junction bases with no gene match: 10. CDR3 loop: CASSGERGLANEQFF. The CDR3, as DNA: TGTGCCAGCAGTGGGGAGCGGGGGCTCGCCAATGAGCAGTTCTTC.

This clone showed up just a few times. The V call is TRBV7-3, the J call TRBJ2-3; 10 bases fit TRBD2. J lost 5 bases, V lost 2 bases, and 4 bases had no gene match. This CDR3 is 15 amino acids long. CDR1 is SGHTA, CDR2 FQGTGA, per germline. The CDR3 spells CASSLVAGGIDTQYF. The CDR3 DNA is TGTGCCAGCAGCTTAGTAGCGGGAGGAATAGATACGCAGTATTTT.

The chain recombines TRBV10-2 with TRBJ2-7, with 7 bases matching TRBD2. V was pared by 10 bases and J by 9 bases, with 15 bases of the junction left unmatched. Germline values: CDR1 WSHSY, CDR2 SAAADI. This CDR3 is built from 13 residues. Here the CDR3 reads CATIRDYISGQYF. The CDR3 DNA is TGCGCCACCATTCGGGACTACATCTCCGGGCAGTACTTC.

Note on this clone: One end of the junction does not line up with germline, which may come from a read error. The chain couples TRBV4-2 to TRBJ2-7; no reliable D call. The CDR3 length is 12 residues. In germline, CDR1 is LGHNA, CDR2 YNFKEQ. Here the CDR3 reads CASSQVAEWRIF. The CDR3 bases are TGTGCCAGCAGCCAAGTGGCGGAGTGGAGAATCTTC.

The CDR3 spells CASSEWGAGGGDQPQHF. The DNA for the CDR3 is TGTGCCAGCAGTGAATGGGGAGCAGGAGGTGGGGATCAGCCCCAGCATTTT. The chain couples TRBV25-1 to TRBJ1-5; D unresolved. Trimming took off 1 base at V and 5 bases at J, with 18 bases between the two ends. Per germline, CDR1 MGHDK and CDR2 SYGVNS. The CDR3 has 17 residues.

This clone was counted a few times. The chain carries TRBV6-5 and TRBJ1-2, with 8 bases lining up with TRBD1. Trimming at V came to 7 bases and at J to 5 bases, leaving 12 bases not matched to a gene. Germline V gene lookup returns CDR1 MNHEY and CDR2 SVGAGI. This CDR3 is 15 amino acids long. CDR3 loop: CASTRSRQGTYGYTF. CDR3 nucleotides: TGTGCCAGCACCCGATCTCGACAGGGGACGTATGGCTACACCTTC.

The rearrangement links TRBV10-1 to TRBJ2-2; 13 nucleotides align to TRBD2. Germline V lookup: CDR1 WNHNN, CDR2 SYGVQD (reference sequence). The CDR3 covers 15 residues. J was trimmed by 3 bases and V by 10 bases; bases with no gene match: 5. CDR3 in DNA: TGCGCCAATTCCACTAGCGGGAGGGACACCGGGGAGCTGTTTTTT. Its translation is CANSTSGRDTGELFF.

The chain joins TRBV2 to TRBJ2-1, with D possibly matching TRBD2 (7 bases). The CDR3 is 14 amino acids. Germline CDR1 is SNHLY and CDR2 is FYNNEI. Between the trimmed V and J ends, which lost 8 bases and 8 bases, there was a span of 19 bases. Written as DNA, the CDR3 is TGTGCCAGCTTTTCAGGACTAGGGGGGGATGAGCAGTTCTTC. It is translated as CASFSGLGGDEQFF.

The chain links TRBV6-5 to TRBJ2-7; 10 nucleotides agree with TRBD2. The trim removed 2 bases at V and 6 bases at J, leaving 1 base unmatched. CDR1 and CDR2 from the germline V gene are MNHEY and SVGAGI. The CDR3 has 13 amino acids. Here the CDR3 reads CASSYQREGEQYF. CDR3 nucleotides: TGTGCCAGCAGTTACCAGCGGGAGGGCGAGCAGTACTTC.

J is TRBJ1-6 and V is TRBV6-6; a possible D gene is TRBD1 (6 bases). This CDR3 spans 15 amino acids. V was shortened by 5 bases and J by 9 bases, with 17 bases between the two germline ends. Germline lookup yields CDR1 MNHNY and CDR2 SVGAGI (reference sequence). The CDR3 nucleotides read TGTGCCAGCAGTACAGGGTCAACCTATTTTTCACCCCTCCACTTT. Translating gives CASSTGSTYFSPLHF.

In DNA form, the CDR3 reads TGTGCCAGCAGTTCAATTCCCGGGAGCACCGGGGAGCTGTTTTTT. It is translated as CASSSIPGSTGELFF. The rearrangement uses TRBV7-8 and TRBJ2-2; a weak D match, TRBD2 (6 bases). Trimming cost V 6 bases and J 4 bases, with 15 bases left between them. CDR3 length equals 15 residues. CDR1 is SGHVS and CDR2 is FQNEAQ in the germline V gene.